The present entry profiles one T cell receptor (beta chain) with its context. The target antigen is unknown. These data are taken from a study of T cell responses to AZD1222 COVID-19 vaccine. Findings and caveats of the study: Vaccination with two AZD1222 doses was followed by a rise in Spike-specific TCR breadth and depth. Per reports, nearly half of all spike-specific TCRs target regions that are unmutated in variants. Across spike, vaccine-associated CD4 TCRs were found, dominant at 160-218 and 743-854. Repertoires in all cases were sampled only once the peak T cell response had passed.

V was cut by 3 bases and J by 7 bases, with 4 bases left in between. CDR3 length equals 12 residues. Germline values: CDR1 SEHNR, CDR2 FQNEAQ (reference sequence). Measured with immunoSEQ multiplex PCR; TCRdb has only the in-frame clones, and not every one. The sample records some 150,000 clones, 93% being singletons. This rearrangement joins TRBV7-9 to TRBJ1-6; no definite D call. The specimen comprised peripheral blood, sampled on day 0 of AZD1222 vaccination. The receptor comes from an adult in good health. The CDR3 nucleotides are TGTGCCAGCAGCTTCGAAAATTCACCCCTCCACTTT. Its protein is CASSFENSPLHF. The full variable domain, rest sourced from reference TRBV7-9 and TRBJ1-6, is DTGVSQNPRHKITKRGQNVTFRCDPISEHNRLYWYRQTLGQGPEFLTYFQNEAQLEKSRLLSDRFSAERPKGSFSTLEIQRTEQGDSAMYLCASSFENSPLHFGNGTRLTVT.